The entry that follows covers one T cell receptor (beta chain) sequence. The sample belongs to a study of technical replicates of blood from a few donors. Clones were read by immunoSEQ multiplex PCR, and TCRdb kept only the in-frame ones, dropping some. The table lists tens of thousands of clones, 81% of them singletons. The CDR3 runs 14 residues. Germline V gene lookup returns CDR1 SGHAT and CDR2 FQDESV (reference sequence). The trim removed 6 bases at V and 0 bases at J, leaving 3 bases unmatched. The sequenced sample was PBMCs. The sequence derives from a human donor in good health. Some clones in this sample may be carry-over from other donors' samples. The chain joins TRBV11-1 to TRBJ2-3, with TRBD2 matching 7 bases. CDR3 residues: CASRPGGSTDTQYF. The DNA for the CDR3 is TGTGCCAGCAGACCCGGGGGGAGCACAGATACGCAGTATTTT.